This entry features one T cell receptor beta chain sequence. Its target is not known. These data are taken from a study of OX40 agonist ivuxolimab in advanced cancers. Study-level information: Having had anti-PD-1, anti-PD-L1 or anti-CTLA-4 therapy before was allowed, and about 40% had some. Study-level points and caveats: Some nonresponders additionally presented with little normalized T-cell clonal expansion.

The repertoire was sequenced with immunoSEQ multiplex PCR; TCRdb's copy has only in-frame clones and lacks some. Among some 39,000 clones listed, roughly 81% were seen once. Trimming cost V 4 bases and J 9 bases, with 13 bases left between them. Germline-derived CDR1 and CDR2 are SGHVS and FNYEAQ. The CDR3 covers 14 residues. The receptor was derived from an adult with an advanced solid tumor such as melanoma, head and neck, liver or kidney cancer. V and J are TRBV7-6 and TRBJ1-6; no firm D call. Sequenced material: CD4+ or CD8+ T cells sorted from blood, taken in a trial of the OX40 agonist ivuxolimab. The CDR3 spells CASSSNGLISPLHF. The CDR3 DNA sequence: TGTGCCAGCAGCTCCAATGGGCTAATTTCACCCCTCCACTTT.